This TCR beta chain stems from a study of beta chain features in type 1 diabetes. For the study at large: Cell yields, gender and age were similar in healthy donors and patients.

General study points: Individuals with type 1 diabetes displayed fewer insertions and more deletions at VDJ junctions. Within each of all four CD4+ subsets, Type 1 diabetes patients had TCRB CDR3s that were moderately but significantly shorter.

The investigators reverse transcribed all of the isolated RNA, so they sequenced expressed TCRB transcripts. Clones were sequenced by immunoSEQ multiplex PCR, and TCRdb holds only the in-frame ones, with some missing. This table has more than 140,000 clones, less than 10% appearing once. Details on this clone: As yet, its antigen is unknown.

The source is a woman aged 40 to 50 in good health. The specimen sequenced was central memory CD4+ T cells from blood.

The CDR3 here is CASSQDLGRADYGYTF. The CDR3 DNA follows: TGCGCCAGCAGCCAAGATCTGGGCAGAGCTGACTATGGCTACACCTTC. The chain links TRBV4-1 to TRBJ1-2, with D unresolved. Germline V gene lookup returns CDR1 MGHRA and CDR2 YSYEKL. Trimming pared 0 bases from V and 3 bases from J, leaving 14 bases between. The CDR3 is 16 amino acids.